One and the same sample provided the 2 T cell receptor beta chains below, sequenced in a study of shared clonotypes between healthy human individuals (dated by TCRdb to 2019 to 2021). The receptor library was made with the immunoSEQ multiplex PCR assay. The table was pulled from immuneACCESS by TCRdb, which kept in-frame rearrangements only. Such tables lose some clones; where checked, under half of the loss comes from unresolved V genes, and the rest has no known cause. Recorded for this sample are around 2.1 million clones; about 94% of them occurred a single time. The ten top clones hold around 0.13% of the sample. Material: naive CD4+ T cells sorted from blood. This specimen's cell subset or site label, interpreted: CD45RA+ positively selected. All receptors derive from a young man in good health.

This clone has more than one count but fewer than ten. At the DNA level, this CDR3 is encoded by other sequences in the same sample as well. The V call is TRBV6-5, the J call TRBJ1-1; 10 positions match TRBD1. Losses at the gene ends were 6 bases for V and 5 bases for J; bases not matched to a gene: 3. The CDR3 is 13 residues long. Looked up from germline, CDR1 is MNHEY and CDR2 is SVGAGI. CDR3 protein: CASSRGQGTEAFF. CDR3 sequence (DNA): TGTGCCAGCAGCCGGGGACAGGGGACTGAAGCTTTCTTT.

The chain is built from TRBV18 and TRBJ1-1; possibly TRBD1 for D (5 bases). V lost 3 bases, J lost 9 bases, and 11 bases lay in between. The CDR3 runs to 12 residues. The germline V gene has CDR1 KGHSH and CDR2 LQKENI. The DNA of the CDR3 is TGTGCCAGCTCACCTGCGGGGGAAAAAGCTTTCTTT. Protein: CASSPAGEKAFF. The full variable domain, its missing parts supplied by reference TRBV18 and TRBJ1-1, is NAGVMQNPRHLVRRRGQEARLRCSPMKGHSHVYWYRQLPEEGLKFMVYLQKENIIDESGMPKERFSAEFPKEGPSILRIQQVVRGDSAAYFCASSPAGEKAFFGQGTRLTVV.